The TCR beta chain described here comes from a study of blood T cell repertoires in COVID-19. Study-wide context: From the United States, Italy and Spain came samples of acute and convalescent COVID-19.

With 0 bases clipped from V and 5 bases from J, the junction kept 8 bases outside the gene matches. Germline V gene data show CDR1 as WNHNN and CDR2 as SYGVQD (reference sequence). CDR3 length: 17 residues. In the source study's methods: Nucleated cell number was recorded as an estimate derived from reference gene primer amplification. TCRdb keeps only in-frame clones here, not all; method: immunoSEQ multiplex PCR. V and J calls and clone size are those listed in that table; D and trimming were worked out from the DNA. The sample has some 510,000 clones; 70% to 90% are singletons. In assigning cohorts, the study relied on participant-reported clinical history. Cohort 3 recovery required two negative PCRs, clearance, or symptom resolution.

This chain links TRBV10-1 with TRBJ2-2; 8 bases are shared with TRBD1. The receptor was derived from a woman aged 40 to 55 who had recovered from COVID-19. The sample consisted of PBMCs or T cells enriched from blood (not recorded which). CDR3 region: CASSESGTGTRTGELFF. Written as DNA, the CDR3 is TGCGCCAGCAGTGAGTCTGGGACAGGTACGCGAACCGGGGAGCTGTTTTTT.